This T cell receptor (beta chain) was identified during a study of early T cells in non-severe SARS-CoV-2 infection. Findings and caveats of the study: Lookups in VDJdb leaned toward anti-spike CD8 responses and missed private and CD4 specificities.

Each cDNA molecule carried a unique molecular identifier. In TCRdb, the 5' RACE reads were re-called with MiXCR into one record per CDR3 protein. The data show about 53,000 distinct CDR3 sequences, around 12% seen once. Details on this clonotype: Its target is not known.

The V gene's germline CDR1 is MNHNS and CDR2 SASEGT. The CDR3 is 15 amino acids. J lost 5 bases, V lost 9 bases, and 11 bases had no gene match. The J gene is TRBJ2-2, the V gene TRBV6-1; 8 bases are a match to TRBD1. The source was whole blood, collected at baseline. The sequence was collected from an adult who was a healthcare worker with PCR-confirmed SARS-CoV-2 infection or an uninfected control (not recorded which). DNA of the CDR3: TGTGCCAGTCAATCACGACAGGGGAGGACCGGGGAGCTGTTTTTT. The encoded protein is CASQSRQGRTGELFF.